Below, one TCR beta chain is given with its context. Its specificity is unknown. This entry comes from a study of cytomegalovirus exposure and HLA in healthy donors. Broader study findings: TCR beta V- and J-gene trimming, according to a later analysis, was linked to a missense DCLRE1C variant. Associated with cytomegalovirus, according to the listing, were 150 to 200 TCR beta chains. Earlier analysis looked at TCR beta V segments, and most were productive about 87% or about 30% of the time. Reported results showed that the classifier diagnosed cytomegalovirus status with high specificity and sensitivity.

The PCR was carried out with 60 Vbeta primers and 13 Jbeta primers. The protocol was immunoSEQ multiplex PCR, while the TCRdb copy is restricted to in-frame clones and leaves out a portion. The sample contains about 150,000 clones, around 75% of which appear only once. The material sequenced was PBMCs. The sequence was obtained from a woman aged 25 to 45 in good health and CMV-seronegative.

The chain's CDR3 is CASSYGREIEQYF. As DNA, the CDR3 is TGTGCCAGCAGTTACGGGCGGGAAATCGAGCAGTACTTC. This chain connects TRBV6-6 to TRBJ2-7; D perhaps matches TRBD2 (6 bases). CDR3 length: 13 amino acids. V shed 2 bases and J shed 6 bases, with 11 bases lying between them. The germline V gene has CDR1 MNHNY and CDR2 SVGAGI (reference sequence).